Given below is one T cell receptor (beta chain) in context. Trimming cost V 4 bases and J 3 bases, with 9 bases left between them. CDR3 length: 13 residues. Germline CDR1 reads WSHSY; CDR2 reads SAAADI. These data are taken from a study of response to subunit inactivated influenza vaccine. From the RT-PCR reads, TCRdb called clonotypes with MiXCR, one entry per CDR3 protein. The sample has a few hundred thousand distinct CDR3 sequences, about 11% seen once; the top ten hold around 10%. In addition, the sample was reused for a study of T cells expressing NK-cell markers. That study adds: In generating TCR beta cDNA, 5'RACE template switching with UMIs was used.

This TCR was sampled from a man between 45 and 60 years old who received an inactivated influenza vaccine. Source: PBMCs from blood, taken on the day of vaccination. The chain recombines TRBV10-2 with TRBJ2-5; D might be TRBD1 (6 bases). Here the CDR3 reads CASSVTGKETQYF. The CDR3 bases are TGCGCCAGCAGTGTAACAGGGAAAGAGACCCAGTACTTC.